A single sample gave rise to the 19 T cell receptor beta chains below, sequenced in a study of early T cells in non-severe SARS-CoV-2 infection. TCRdb redid the calling of the 5' RACE reads with MiXCR, one entry per CDR3 protein. The repertoire consists of approximately 58,000 distinct CDR3 sequences, with 6% to 7% occurring once and the leading ten covering under 5%. Material for sequencing was whole blood. These receptors originate from an adult who was a healthcare worker with PCR-confirmed SARS-CoV-2 infection or an uninfected control (not recorded which).

For the CDR3, the DNA is TGTGCCAGCAGTGTGATAGGCACTGAAGCTTTCTTT. This sequence encodes CASSVIGTEAFF. The rearrangement joins TRBV25-1 to TRBJ1-1; D call uncertain. Germline CDR1 reads MGHDK; CDR2 reads SYGVNS. V was cut by 4 bases and J by 4 bases, with 7 bases left in between. The CDR3 has 12 residues. Together with reference TRBV25-1 and TRBJ1-1, the CDR3 gives the full variable domain: EADIYQTPRYLVIGTGKKITLECSQTMGHDKMYWYQQDPGMELHLIHYSYGVNSTEKGDLSSESTVSRIRTEHFPLTLESARPSHTSQYLCASSVIGTEAFFGQGTRLTVV.

The chain joins TRBV11-2 to TRBJ2-1, with 13 bases identical to TRBD2. V dropped 4 bases and J dropped 0; count of bases not matched to a gene: 12. Looked up from germline, CDR1 is SGHAT and CDR2 is FQNNGV. The CDR3 is 20 residues long. CDR3 bases: TGTGCCAGCAGCTCGAGACTAGCGGGGGGCAGGAACGTCTCCTACAATGAGCAGTTCTTC. Translating it yields CASSSRLAGGRNVSYNEQFF. Full variable domain (rest looked up from reference TRBV11-2 and TRBJ2-1): EAGVAQSPRYKIIEKRQSVAFWCNPISGHATLYWYQQILGQGPKLLIQFQNNGVVDDSQLPKDRFSAERLKGVDSTLKIQPAKLEDSAVYLCASSSRLAGGRNVSYNEQFFGPGTRLTVL.

This clonotype has a count of ten or more. The J gene is TRBJ1-2, the V gene TRBV9; 7 bases fit TRBD1. With V trimmed by 4 bases and J by 4 bases, 4 bases remained unmatched. The CDR3 is 13 amino acids. Germline V CDR1 and CDR2: SGDLS, YYNGEE. CDR3 residues: CASSRDRVYGYTF. The CDR3 DNA sequence: TGTGCCAGCAGCCGTGACAGGGTCTATGGCTACACCTTC. Full variable domain (rest looked up from reference TRBV9 and TRBJ1-2): DSGVTQTPKHLITATGQRVTLRCSPRSGDLSVYWYQQSLDQGLQFLIQYYNGEERAKGNILERFSAQQFPDLHSELNLSSLELGDSALYFCASSRDRVYGYTFGSGTRLTVV.

This clonotype has just a few counts. The gene calls are TRBV5-4 and TRBJ1-2; D remains unclear. This CDR3 region has 14 residues. Trimming cost V 4 bases and J 0 bases, with 10 bases left between them. The germline V gene has CDR1 SGHNT and CDR2 YYREEE (reference sequence). CDR3 region: CASSAAATNYGYTF. In nucleotides, the CDR3 is TGTGCCAGCAGCGCGGCAGCAACTAACTATGGCTACACCTTC.

This clonotype was recorded at least ten times. The chain uses TRBV29-1 and TRBJ2-3; D possibly corresponds to TRBD2 (5 bases). Germline CDR1 and CDR2: SQVTM and ANQGSEA. The CDR3 loop spans 14 amino acids. Trimming stripped 4 bases from V and 0 bases from J, with 11 bases between. The CDR3, as DNA: TGCAGCGTTGTATGGGCGGGTAGCACAGATACGCAGTATTTT. It yields the protein CSVVWAGSTDTQYF.

The chain employs TRBV3-1 and TRBJ2-6; no reliable D call. Germline V gene data show CDR1 as LGHDT and CDR2 as YNNKEL (reference sequence). This CDR3 is built from 17 residues. V was shortened by 5 bases and J by 0 bases, with 14 bases between the two germline ends. CDR3 amino acids: CASSLGLRSSGANVLTF. Here the CDR3 DNA reads TGTGCCAGCAGCTTGGGTCTCCGGAGCTCTGGGGCCAACGTCCTGACTTTC.

The chain is built from TRBV20-1 and TRBJ1-2, with D perhaps matching TRBD1 (5 bases). The ends were cut back, 3 bases at V and 5 bases at J, with 16 bases in the middle. This CDR3 has 14 residues. Germline CDR1 and CDR2: DFQATT and SNEGSKA (reference sequence). CDR3 sequence: CSARGGRGIYGYTF. The CDR3 bases are TGCAGTGCTAGGGGAGGACGGGGGATATATGGCTACACCTTC.

This clonotype turned up a few times. V and J are TRBV7-2 and TRBJ2-3, with TRBD2 identical over 14 bases. V lost 4 bases, J lost 2 bases, and 8 bases stayed unmatched. Germline V gene data show CDR1 as SGHTA and CDR2 as FQGNSA. This CDR3 contains 18 residues. For the CDR3, the DNA is TGTGCCAGCAGCTCGGGGACTAGCGGGGGCCTCCTCACAGATACGCAGTATTTT. Protein product: CASSSGTSGGLLTDTQYF.

This clonotype was observed many times. J is TRBJ1-1 and V is TRBV15; D is undetermined. This CDR3 has 14 amino acids. Germline V gene lookup returns CDR1 LNHNV and CDR2 YYDKDF (reference sequence). The ends were cut back, 9 bases at V and 1 base at J, with 15 bases in the middle. The CDR3 protein is CATTHGHKNTEAFF. The CDR3 nucleotides read TGTGCCACGACCCATGGCCATAAGAACACTGAAGCTTTCTTT.

This clonotype was counted only a few times. The genes are TRBV12-3 or TRBV12-4 and TRBJ2-3; 9 nucleotides line up with TRBD2. The junction had 6 bases not matched to a gene; V was cut back by 4 bases and J by 1 base. This CDR3 contains 16 residues. CDR3 nucleotides: TGTGCCAGCAGTTATAGACTAGCGGAGGGCACAGATACGCAGTATTTT. Encoded protein: CASSYRLAEGTDTQYF.

The V gene is TRBV12-3 or TRBV12-4, the J gene TRBJ2-1, with 8 positions matching TRBD2. This CDR3 comprises 14 residues. V lost 5 bases to trimming and J lost 9 bases; unmatched junction nucleotides: 9. The CDR3 loop is CASSLSGGRIEQFF. CDR3 nucleotide sequence: TGTGCCAGCAGTCTGAGCGGGGGTAGAATTGAGCAGTTCTTC.

The chain is built from TRBV6-5 and TRBJ2-7; D gene ambiguous. V shed 4 bases and J shed 6 bases, with 16 bases lying between them. Germline V CDR1 and CDR2: MNHEY, SVGAGI. The CDR3 consists of 14 residues. The CDR3 DNA is TGTGCCAGCAGTTCATCAGGACCAGAGTCCGAGCAGTACTTC. Translation: CASSSSGPESEQYF.

This clonotype was counted a few times. The V and J genes are TRBV9 and TRBJ1-3; D not resolved. V lost 1 base, J lost 0 bases, and 2 bases lay in between. Germline V gene data show CDR1 as SGDLS and CDR2 as YYNGEE. The CDR3 totals 13 residues. This CDR3 is CASSVNSGNTIYF. Here the CDR3 DNA reads TGTGCCAGCAGCGTAAACTCTGGAAACACCATATATTTT.

This clonotype was picked up many times. The CDR3 here is CASSLLAGAHGYTF. The DNA for the CDR3 is TGTGCCAGCAGTTTATTGGCAGGGGCACATGGCTACACCTTC. This chain uses TRBV12-3 or TRBV12-4 with TRBJ1-2; D perhaps matches TRBD1 (6 bases). The CDR3 loop spans 14 amino acids. V was trimmed by 2 bases and J by 6 bases, leaving 13 bases between them.

This chain connects TRBV29-1 to TRBJ2-1; no definite D call. CDR1 is SQVTM and CDR2 is ANQGSEA in the germline V gene. V lost 4 bases, J lost 3 bases, and 7 bases lay in between. The CDR3 is 12 residues long. The CDR3 DNA reads as TGCAGCGTTGGGTCCAGCTACAATGAGCAGTTCTTC. Translation: CSVGSSYNEQFF.

This clonotype was detected ten times or more. This chain uses TRBV6-2 or TRBV6-3 with TRBJ2-3, with TRBD2 matching over 9 bases. Germline loops: CDR1 MNHEY, CDR2 SVGEGT. J was trimmed by 4 bases and V by 2 bases; bases with no gene match: 4. The length of the CDR3 is 15 residues. CDR3 loop: CASSYGGGAADTQYF. Here the CDR3 DNA reads TGTGCCAGCAGTTACGGCGGGGGGGCCGCAGATACGCAGTATTTT.

V is TRBV28 and J is TRBJ2-4; 9 nucleotides match TRBD2. The V gene's germline CDR1 is MDHEN and CDR2 SYDVKM. The CDR3 is 14 amino acids. Trimming removed 2 bases from V and 7 bases from J; junction bases left unmatched: 3. DNA of the CDR3: TGTGCCAGCAGTTTAGTGCTAGCGGGGAACATTCAGTACTTC. The encoded protein is CASSLVLAGNIQYF.

This clonotype was recorded many times. J is TRBJ1-6 and V is TRBV10-3; tentative D call: TRBD1 (5 bases). V was pared by 10 bases and J by 8 bases, with 15 bases between. Germline V gene sequence: CDR1 ENHRY, CDR2 SYGVKD. This CDR3 contains 13 residues. In nucleotides, the CDR3 is TGTGCCAGCCGCGGGACTGCAGATTCACCCCTCCACTTT. Its protein product is CASRGTADSPLHF.

This clonotype has ten or more counts. V is TRBV29-1 and J is TRBJ1-2; weak D call: TRBD1 (6 bases). Germline assignment: CDR1 SQVTM and CDR2 ANQGSEA. Trimming cost V 6 bases and J 3 bases, with 14 bases left between them. The length of the CDR3 is 13 residues. The CDR3 sequence: CSVGGREDYGYTF. In DNA form, the CDR3 reads TGCAGCGTCGGGGGCAGGGAGGACTATGGCTACACCTTC. The variable domain in full, with the rest retrieved from reference TRBV29-1 and TRBJ1-2, is SAVISQKPSRDICQRGTSLTIQCQVDSQVTMMFWYRQQPGQSLTLIATANQGSEATYESGFVIDKFPISRPNLTFSTLTVSNMSPEDSSIYLCSVGGREDYGYTFGSGTRLTVV.